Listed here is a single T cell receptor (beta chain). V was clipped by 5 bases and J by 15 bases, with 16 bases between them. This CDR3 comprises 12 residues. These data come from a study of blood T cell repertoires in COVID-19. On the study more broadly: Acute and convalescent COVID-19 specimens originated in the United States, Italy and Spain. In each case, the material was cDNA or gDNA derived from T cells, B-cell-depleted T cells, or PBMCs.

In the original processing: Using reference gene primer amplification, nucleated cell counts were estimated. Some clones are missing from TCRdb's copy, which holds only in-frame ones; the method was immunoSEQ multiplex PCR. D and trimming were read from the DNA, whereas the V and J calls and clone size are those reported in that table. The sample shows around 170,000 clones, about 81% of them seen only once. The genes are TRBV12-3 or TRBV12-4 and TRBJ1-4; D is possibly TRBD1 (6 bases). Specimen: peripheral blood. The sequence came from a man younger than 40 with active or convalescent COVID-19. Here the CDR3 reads CASSGVGAGVFF. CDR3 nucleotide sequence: TGTGCCAGCAGTGGGGTGGGGGCCGGGGTGTTTTTT.